The 21 T cell receptor beta chains listed next were all sequenced from one sample in a study of blood T cell repertoires in COVID-19. Clones were sequenced by immunoSEQ multiplex PCR, and TCRdb holds only the in-frame ones, with some missing. The sample records some 73,000 clones, 65% to 90% being singletons. Sequencing was performed on peripheral blood. The source of these receptors is a man in his fifties or sixties with COVID-19, enrolled during active disease.

V is TRBV5-1 and J is TRBJ2-5; 10 positions match TRBD1. The CDR3 covers 14 residues. With 3 bases clipped from V and 5 bases from J, the junction kept 4 bases outside the gene matches. Germline V gene lookup returns CDR1 SGHRS and CDR2 YFSETQ. CDR3 sequence: CASSSTGGRETQYF. The CDR3 DNA follows: TGCGCCAGCAGCTCGACAGGGGGCAGGGAGACCCAGTACTTC. The complete variable domain, with remaining parts taken from reference TRBV5-1 and TRBJ2-5, reads KAGVTQTPRYLIKTRGQQVTLSCSPISGHRSVSWYQQTPGQGLQFLFEYFSETQRNKGNFPGRFSGRQFSNSRSEMNVSTLELGDSALYLCASSSTGGRETQYFGPGTRLLVL.

V usage is TRBV3-1 (or the pseudogene TRBV3-2) and J usage is TRBJ2-2, with 12 positions matching TRBD2. The CDR3 runs to 16 residues. V shed 6 bases, J shed 7 bases, and the junction held 9 bases outside the gene matches. Germline V gene lookup returns CDR1 LGHDT and CDR2 YNNKEL (reference sequence). The CDR3 is CASRQATSGRLGELFF. CDR3 sequence (DNA): TGTGCCAGCAGACAGGCGACTAGCGGGAGACTCGGGGAGCTGTTTTTT.

The CDR3 loop reads CATPGGTGKHQPQHF. Written as DNA, the CDR3 is TGTGCCACACCCGGGGGGACAGGGAAACATCAGCCCCAGCATTTT. The chain links TRBV21-1 to TRBJ1-5; TRBD1 is taken as the D call from the table, unchecked against the DNA. TRBV21-1 is marked as a pseudogene. The CDR3 is made up of 15 amino acids.

V usage is TRBV4-3 and J usage is TRBJ2-7, with 10 bases aligning to TRBD2. Germline V gives CDR1 LGHNA, CDR2 YSLEER. The CDR3 length is 18 residues. V trimming: 4 bases; J trimming: 1 base; junction bases outside the gene matches: 13. The CDR3 loop reads CASSPQELAGTASYEQYF. Written as DNA, the CDR3 is TGCGCCAGCAGCCCCCAGGAACTAGCGGGAACGGCGTCCTACGAGCAGTACTTC.

The rearrangement links TRBV3-1 (or the pseudogene TRBV3-2) to TRBJ1-3, with D tentatively TRBD1 (6 bases). Trimming shortened V by 3 bases and J by 0 bases, and 18 bases separated the two germline ends. CDR1 is LGHDT and CDR2 is YNNKEL in the germline V gene (reference sequence). The CDR3 is made up of 18 amino acids. CDR3 region: CASSHQPGQEFSGNTIYF. In nucleotides, the CDR3 is TGTGCCAGCAGCCACCAACCGGGACAAGAATTCTCTGGAAACACCATATATTTT.

The count of this clone is one. The chain uses TRBV9 and TRBJ2-7; 11 bases line up with TRBD2. In germline, CDR1 is SGDLS, CDR2 YYNGEE. Trimming took 4 bases from V and 0 from J; bases not matched to a gene: 3. The CDR3 length is 15 residues. CDR3 nucleotide sequence: TGTGCCAGCAGCAGCACTAGCGGGAGCTCCTACGAGCAGTACTTC. It translates to CASSSTSGSSYEQYF. Using reference TRBV9 and TRBJ2-7 for the parts outside the CDR3, the full variable domain is DSGVTQTPKHLITATGQRVTLRCSPRSGDLSVYWYQQSLDQGLQFLIQYYNGEERAKGNILERFSAQQFPDLHSELNLSSLELGDSALYFCASSSTSGSSYEQYFGPGTRLTVT.

The chain employs TRBV18 and TRBJ1-1; D gene uncertain. Between the trimmed V and J ends, which lost 4 bases and 1 base, there was a span of 10 bases. The CDR3 loop spans 14 amino acids. Per the germline V gene, CDR1 is KGHSH and CDR2 is LQKENI. The DNA for the CDR3 is TGTGCCAGCTCACTACTGAGGGAGAACACTGAAGCTTTCTTT. Encoded protein: CASSLLRENTEAFF.

The chain combines TRBV28 with TRBJ2-7; 8 bases align to TRBD2. V dropped 7 bases and J dropped 7; count of bases not matched to a gene: 3. Germline V gene data show CDR1 as MDHEN and CDR2 as SYDVKM. CDR3 length: 11 residues. CDR3 in DNA: TGTGCCAGCACGTCGGGGGGGGAGCAGTACTTC. As protein: CASTSGGEQYF.

V usage is TRBV2 and J usage is TRBJ2-2; D gene unclear. CDR3 length equals 14 residues. Germline CDR1 SNHLY, CDR2 FYNNEI. Trimming stripped 5 bases from V and 4 bases from J, with 11 bases between. This CDR3 reads CASSMLRSTGELFF. The DNA of the CDR3 is TGTGCCAGCAGTATGTTGAGGAGCACCGGGGAGCTGTTTTTT.

V gene TRBV3-1 (or the pseudogene TRBV3-2) combines with J gene TRBJ2-7; TRBD2 agrees at 10 bases. In germline, CDR1 is LGHDT, CDR2 YNNKEL (reference sequence). After removal of 2 bases from V and 5 bases from J, the junction contained 6 bases not matched to a gene. The length of the CDR3 is 15 residues. As DNA, the CDR3 is TGTGCCAGCAGCCAAAGTCTAGCGGGAGTCGACGAGCAGTACTTC. The encoded protein is CASSQSLAGVDEQYF.

The chain combines TRBV3-1 (or the pseudogene TRBV3-2) with TRBJ2-1, with 10 bases matching TRBD2. The CDR3 loop spans 16 amino acids. After removal of 1 base from V and 2 bases from J, the junction contained 2 bases not matched to a gene. CDR1 LGHDT and CDR2 YNNKEL come from the germline V gene (reference sequence). The CDR3 region has the DNA TGTGCCAGCAGCCAAGGGGGACTAGCGACCTACAATGAGCAGTTCTTC. Its protein product is CASSQGGLATYNEQFF.

This chain uses TRBV27 with TRBJ2-7; the match to TRBD2 covers 8 bases. Trimming took 2 bases from V and 0 from J; bases not matched to a gene: 9. The germline gives CDR1 MNHEY, CDR2 SMNVEV (reference sequence). The CDR3 contains 17 residues. The CDR3 reads CASSLIAGPEFSYEQYF. The CDR3 nucleotides are TGTGCCAGCAGTTTAATAGCGGGACCCGAATTCTCCTACGAGCAGTACTTC.

This chain uses TRBV12-3 or TRBV12-4 with TRBJ1-1; the D is unclear. Trimming took off 8 bases at V and 2 bases at J, with 6 bases between the two ends. The CDR3 is 11 residues long. CDR3 residues: CASCRNTEAFF. Here the CDR3 DNA reads TGTGCCAGCTGTAGAAACACTGAAGCTTTCTTT.

The chain is built from TRBV2 and TRBJ1-2; D is perhaps TRBD1 (6 bases). CDR1 and CDR2 (germline): SNHLY, FYNNEI. The V end lost 4 bases, the J end lost 4 bases, and 10 bases lay between the germline ends. The CDR3 is made up of 13 amino acids. The CDR3 spells CASSVGTSYGYTF. CDR3 nucleotides: TGTGCCAGCAGTGTCGGGACATCCTATGGCTACACCTTC. Combining the CDR3 with reference TRBV2 and TRBJ1-2 gives the whole variable domain EPEVTQTPSHQVTQMGQEVILRCVPISNHLYFYWYRQILGQKVEFLVSFYNNEISEKSEIFDDQFSVERPDGSNFTLKIRSTKLEDSAMYFCASSVGTSYGYTFGSGTRLTVV.

This rearrangement joins TRBV5-4 to TRBJ2-7, with TRBD2 matching over 7 bases. Germline V gene data show CDR1 as SGHNT and CDR2 as YYREEE (reference sequence). V lost 0 bases, J lost 5 bases, and 8 bases stayed unmatched. This CDR3 is built from 15 residues. The CDR3 here is CASSLATTSLNEQYF. The CDR3 nucleotides read TGTGCCAGCAGCTTGGCCACGACTAGCCTTAACGAGCAGTACTTC.

The chain combines TRBV2 with TRBJ2-2, with a weak D call TRBD2 (6 bases). The germline V gene encodes CDR1 SNHLY and CDR2 FYNNEI. Trimming cost V 5 bases and J 4 bases, with 14 bases left between them. The CDR3 contains 15 residues. DNA for the CDR3: TGTGCCAGCAGTAGGGACTCCCGGGGCACCGGGGAGCTGTTTTTT. Its protein is CASSRDSRGTGELFF.

The chain joins TRBV2 to TRBJ1-2; a possible D gene is TRBD1 (6 bases). The CDR3 consists of 13 residues. Deletions cut 6 bases from V and 2 bases from J, with 10 bases between. Germline loops: CDR1 SNHLY, CDR2 FYNNEI. The CDR3 DNA follows: TGTGCCAGCAGGACAGGTTTCAACTATGGCTACACCTTC. Translation gives CASRTGFNYGYTF.

The genes are TRBV6-5 and TRBJ1-3; TRBD1 might be the D (6 bases). Germline V gene sequence: CDR1 MNHEY, CDR2 SVGAGI. The V gene lost 0 bases and the J gene lost 11 bases, with 11 bases spanning the gap. This CDR3 is 13 amino acids long. The CDR3 reads CASSYSAGESIYF. The CDR3 nucleotides are TGTGCCAGCAGTTACTCGGCAGGGGAATCCATATATTTT.

This clone appeared a single time. V and J are TRBV28 and TRBJ2-5, with 13 bases matching TRBD2. With V trimmed by 5 bases and J by 10 bases, 7 bases remained unmatched. The CDR3 has 14 amino acids. Per the germline V gene, CDR1 is MDHEN and CDR2 is SYDVKM. Written as DNA, the CDR3 is TGTGCCAGCAGTCAAGGGACTAGCGGGACCCTCCAGTACTTC. Protein: CASSQGTSGTLQYF.

The V gene is TRBV25-1, the J gene TRBJ1-2, with a weak D call TRBD1 (5 bases). The CDR3 is made up of 15 amino acids. The germline CDR1 and CDR2 sequences are MGHDK and SYGVNS. V shed 6 bases and J shed 6 bases, with 20 bases lying between them. CDR3 bases: TGTGCCAGCAGACCCAACGGACAAGAAGGTGATGGCTACACCTTC. It specifies CASRPNGQEGDGYTF.

The CDR3 DNA is TGTGCCAGCAGCCCTCGGACAGTCGAAAAACTGTTTTTT. Translated: CASSPRTVEKLFF. The V gene is TRBV3-1 (or the pseudogene TRBV3-2), the J gene TRBJ1-4, with D possibly TRBD1 on 6 matching bases. V was clipped by 4 bases and J by 8 bases, with 11 bases between them. Germline CDR1 reads LGHDT; CDR2 reads YNNKEL (reference sequence). The CDR3 spans 13 residues.